This TCR beta chain was identified during a study of blood T cell repertoires in COVID-19. Study overall: Acute and convalescent COVID-19 specimens originated in the United States, Italy and Spain.

Source study methods: Counts of nucleated cells, estimated from reference gene primer amplification, were obtained. Using immunoSEQ multiplex PCR, the repertoire was profiled, and TCRdb retains in-frame clones only, with some absent. V and J calls and clone size follow that table, whereas D and trimming were derived from the DNA. The data hold 200,000 to 250,000 clones, with around four fifths observed a single time. This CDR3 has 17 residues. V lost 4 bases, J lost 4 bases, and 9 bases stayed unmatched. The germline V gene encodes CDR1 MNHEY and CDR2 SVGEGT. Sequencing was done on a sample of peripheral blood. The chain has TRBV6-2 or TRBV6-3 and TRBJ1-6, with 8 bases lining up with TRBD1. The source is a woman in her 70s with COVID-19, enrolled during active disease. This chain's CDR3 is CASSSHGTGSYNSPLHF. CDR3 nucleotide sequence: TGTGCCAGCAGTTCCCACGGGACAGGCTCTTATAATTCACCCCTCCACTTT.